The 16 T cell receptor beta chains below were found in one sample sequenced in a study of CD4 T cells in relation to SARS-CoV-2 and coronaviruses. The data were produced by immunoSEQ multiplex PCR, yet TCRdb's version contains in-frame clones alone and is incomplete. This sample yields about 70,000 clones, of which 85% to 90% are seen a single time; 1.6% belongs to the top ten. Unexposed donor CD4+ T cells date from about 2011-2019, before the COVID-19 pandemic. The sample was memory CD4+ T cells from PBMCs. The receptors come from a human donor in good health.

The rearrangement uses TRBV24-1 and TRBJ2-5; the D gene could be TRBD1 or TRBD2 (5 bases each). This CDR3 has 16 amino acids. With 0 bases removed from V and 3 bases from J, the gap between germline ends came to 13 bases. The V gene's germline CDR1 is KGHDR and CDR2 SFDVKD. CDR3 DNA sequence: TGTGCCACCAGTGATTTGGGGGGAGTGCGGGAAGAGACCCAGTACTTC. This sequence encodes CATSDLGGVREETQYF.

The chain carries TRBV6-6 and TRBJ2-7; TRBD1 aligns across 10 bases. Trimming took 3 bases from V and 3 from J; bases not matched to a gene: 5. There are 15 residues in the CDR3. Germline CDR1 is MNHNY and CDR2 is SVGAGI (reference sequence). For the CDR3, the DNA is TGTGCCAGCAGTTATCCGGGACAGGGGAACTACGAGCAGTACTTC. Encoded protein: CASSYPGQGNYEQYF.

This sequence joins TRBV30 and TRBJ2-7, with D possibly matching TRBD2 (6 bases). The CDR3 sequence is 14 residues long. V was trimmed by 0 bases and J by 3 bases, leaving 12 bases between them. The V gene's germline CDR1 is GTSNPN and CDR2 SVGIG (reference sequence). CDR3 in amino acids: CAWSVGGMDYEQYF. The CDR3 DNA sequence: TGTGCCTGGAGTGTAGGAGGGATGGACTACGAGCAGTACTTC.

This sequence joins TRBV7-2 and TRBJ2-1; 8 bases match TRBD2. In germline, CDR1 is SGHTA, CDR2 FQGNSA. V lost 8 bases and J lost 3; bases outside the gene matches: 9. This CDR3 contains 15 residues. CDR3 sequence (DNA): TGTGCCAGCGCCCCTCGGGGGGGCCGCTACAATGAGCAGTTCTTC. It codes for CASAPRGGRYNEQFF. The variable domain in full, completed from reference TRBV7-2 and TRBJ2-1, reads GAGVSQSPSNKVTEKGKDVELRCDPISGHTALYWYRQSLGQGLEFLIYFQGNSAPDKSGLPSDRFSAERTGGSVSTLTIQRTQQEDSAVYLCASAPRGGRYNEQFFGPGTRLTVL.

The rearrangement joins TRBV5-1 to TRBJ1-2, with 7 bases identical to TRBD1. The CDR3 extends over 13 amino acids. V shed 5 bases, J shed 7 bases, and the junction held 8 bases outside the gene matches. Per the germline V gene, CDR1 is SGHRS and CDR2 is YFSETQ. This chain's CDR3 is CASSLRQGSGYTF. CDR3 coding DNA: TGCGCCAGCAGTCTCCGACAGGGATCTGGCTACACCTTC.

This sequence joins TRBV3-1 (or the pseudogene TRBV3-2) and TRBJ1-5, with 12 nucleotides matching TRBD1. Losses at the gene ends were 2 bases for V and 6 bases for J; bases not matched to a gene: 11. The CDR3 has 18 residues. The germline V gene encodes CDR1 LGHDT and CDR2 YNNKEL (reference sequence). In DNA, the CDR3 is TGTGCCAGCAGCCAAAACCCGGGACAGGGGGCAGGAGGTCAGCCCCAGCATTTT. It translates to CASSQNPGQGAGGQPQHF.

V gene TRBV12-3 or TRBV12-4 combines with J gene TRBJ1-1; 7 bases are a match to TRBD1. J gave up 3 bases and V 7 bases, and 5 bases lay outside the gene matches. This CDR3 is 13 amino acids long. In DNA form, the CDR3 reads TGTGCCAGCACCCTGGACAGGTACACTGAAGCTTTCTTT. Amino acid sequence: CASTLDRYTEAFF.

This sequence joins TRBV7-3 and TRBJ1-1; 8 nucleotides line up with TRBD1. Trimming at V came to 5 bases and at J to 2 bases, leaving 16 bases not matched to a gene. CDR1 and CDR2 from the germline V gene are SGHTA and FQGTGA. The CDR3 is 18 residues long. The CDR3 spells CASSREQGANRRNTEAFF. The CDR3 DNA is TGTGCCAGCAGCCGGGAGCAGGGGGCAAACCGAAGAAACACTGAAGCTTTCTTT.

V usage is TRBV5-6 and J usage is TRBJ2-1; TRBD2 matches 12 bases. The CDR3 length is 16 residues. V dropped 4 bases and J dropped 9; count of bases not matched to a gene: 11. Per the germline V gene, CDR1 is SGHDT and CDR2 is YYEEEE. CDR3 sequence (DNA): TGTGCCAGCAGCCGCCTCTCTAGCGGGAGGGCCAGTGAGCAGTTCTTC. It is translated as CASSRLSSGRASEQFF.

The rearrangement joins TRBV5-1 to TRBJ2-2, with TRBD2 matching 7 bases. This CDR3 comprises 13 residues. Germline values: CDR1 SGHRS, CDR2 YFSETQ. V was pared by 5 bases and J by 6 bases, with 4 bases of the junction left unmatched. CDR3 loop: CASRTGGAGELFF. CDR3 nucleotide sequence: TGCGCCAGCAGAACGGGGGGAGCCGGGGAGCTGTTTTTT. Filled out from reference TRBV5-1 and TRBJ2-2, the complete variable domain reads KAGVTQTPRYLIKTRGQQVTLSCSPISGHRSVSWYQQTPGQGLQFLFEYFSETQRNKGNFPGRFSGRQFSNSRSEMNVSTLELGDSALYLCASRTGGAGELFFGEGSRLTVL.

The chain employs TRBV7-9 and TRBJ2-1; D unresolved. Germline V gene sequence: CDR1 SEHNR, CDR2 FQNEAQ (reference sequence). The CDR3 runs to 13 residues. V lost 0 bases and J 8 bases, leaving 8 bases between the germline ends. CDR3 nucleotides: TGTGCCAGCAGCTTAGCTTCCGTGGATGAGCAGTTCTTC. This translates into CASSLASVDEQFF. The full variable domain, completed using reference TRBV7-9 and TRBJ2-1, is DTGVSQNPRHKITKRGQNVTFRCDPISEHNRLYWYRQTLGQGPEFLTYFQNEAQLEKSRLLSDRFSAERPKGSFSTLEIQRTEQGDSAMYLCASSLASVDEQFFGPGTRLTVL.

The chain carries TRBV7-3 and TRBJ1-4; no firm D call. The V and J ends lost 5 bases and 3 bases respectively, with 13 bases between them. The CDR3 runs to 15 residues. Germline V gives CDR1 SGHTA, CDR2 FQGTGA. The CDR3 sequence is CASSPGSGPNEKLFF. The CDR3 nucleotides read TGTGCCAGCAGCCCGGGAAGTGGTCCTAATGAAAAACTGTTTTTT.

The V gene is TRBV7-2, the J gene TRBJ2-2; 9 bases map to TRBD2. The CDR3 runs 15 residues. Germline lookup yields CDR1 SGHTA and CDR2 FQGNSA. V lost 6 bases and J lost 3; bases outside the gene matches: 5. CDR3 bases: TGTGCCAGCAGTCCTAGCGGGGCATACACCGGGGAGCTGTTTTTT. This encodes CASSPSGAYTGELFF.

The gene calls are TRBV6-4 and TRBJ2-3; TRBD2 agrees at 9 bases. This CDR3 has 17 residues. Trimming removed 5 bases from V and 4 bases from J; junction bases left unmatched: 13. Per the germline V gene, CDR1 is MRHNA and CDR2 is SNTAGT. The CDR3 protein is CASSPRGKREEADTQYF. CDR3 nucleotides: TGTGCCAGCAGTCCCCGGGGGAAGCGGGAGGAGGCAGATACGCAGTATTTT.

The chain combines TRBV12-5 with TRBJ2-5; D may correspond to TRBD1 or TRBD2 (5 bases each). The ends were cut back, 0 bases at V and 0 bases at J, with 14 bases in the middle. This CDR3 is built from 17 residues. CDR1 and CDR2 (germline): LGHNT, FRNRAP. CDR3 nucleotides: TGTGCTAGTGGTTTGGTACTAGGGACCCCGTACCAAGAGACCCAGTACTTC. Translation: CASGLVLGTPYQETQYF.

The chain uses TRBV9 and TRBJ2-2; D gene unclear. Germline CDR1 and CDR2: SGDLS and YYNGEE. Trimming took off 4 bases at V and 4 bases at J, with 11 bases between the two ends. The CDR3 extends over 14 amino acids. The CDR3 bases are TGTGCCAGCAGCTTCCAGTCTTTCACCGGGGAGCTGTTTTTT. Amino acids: CASSFQSFTGELFF.